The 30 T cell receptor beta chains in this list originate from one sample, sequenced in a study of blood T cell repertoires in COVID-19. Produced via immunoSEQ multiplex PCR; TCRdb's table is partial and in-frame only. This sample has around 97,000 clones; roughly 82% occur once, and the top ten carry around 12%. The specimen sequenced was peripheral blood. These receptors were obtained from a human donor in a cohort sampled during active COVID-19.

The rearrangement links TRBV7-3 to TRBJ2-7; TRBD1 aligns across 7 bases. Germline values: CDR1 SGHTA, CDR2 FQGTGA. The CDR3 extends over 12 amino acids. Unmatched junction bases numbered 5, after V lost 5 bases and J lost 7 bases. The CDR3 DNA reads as TGTGCCAGCAGCCCGGGACAGCTGGAGCAGTACTTC. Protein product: CASSPGQLEQYF.

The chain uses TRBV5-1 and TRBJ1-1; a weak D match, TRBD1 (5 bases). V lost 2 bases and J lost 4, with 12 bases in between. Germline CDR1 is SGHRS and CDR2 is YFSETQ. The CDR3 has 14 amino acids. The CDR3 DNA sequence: TGCGCCAGCAGCTTCGGGGGTATGGGCACTGAAGCTTTCTTT. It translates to CASSFGGMGTEAFF.

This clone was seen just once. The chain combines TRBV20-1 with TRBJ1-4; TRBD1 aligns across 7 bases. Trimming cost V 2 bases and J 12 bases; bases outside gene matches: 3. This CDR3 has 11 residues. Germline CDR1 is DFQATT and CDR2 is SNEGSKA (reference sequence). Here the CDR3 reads CSARSGQELFF. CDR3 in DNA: TGCAGTGCTAGAAGCGGACAGGAACTGTTTTTT.

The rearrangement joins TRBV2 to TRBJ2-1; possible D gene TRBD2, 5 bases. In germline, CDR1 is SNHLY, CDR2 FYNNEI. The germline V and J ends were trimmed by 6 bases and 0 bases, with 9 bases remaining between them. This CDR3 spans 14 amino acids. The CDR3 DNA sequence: TGTGCCAGCAGGTTAGCGAGCTCCTACAATGAGCAGTTCTTC. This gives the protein CASRLASSYNEQFF.

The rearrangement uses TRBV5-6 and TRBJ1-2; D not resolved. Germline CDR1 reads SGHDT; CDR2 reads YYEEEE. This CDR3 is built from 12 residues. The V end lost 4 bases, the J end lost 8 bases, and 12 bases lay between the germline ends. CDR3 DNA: TGTGCCAGCAGCAGGACTGGCCGGGGCTACACCTTC. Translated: CASSRTGRGYTF.

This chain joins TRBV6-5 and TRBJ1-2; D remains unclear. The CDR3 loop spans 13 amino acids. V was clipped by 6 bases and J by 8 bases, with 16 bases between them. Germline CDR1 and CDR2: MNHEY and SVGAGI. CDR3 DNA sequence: TGTGCCAGCAGGAGGGAGGCTATGGGGGGCTACACCTTC. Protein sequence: CASRREAMGGYTF.

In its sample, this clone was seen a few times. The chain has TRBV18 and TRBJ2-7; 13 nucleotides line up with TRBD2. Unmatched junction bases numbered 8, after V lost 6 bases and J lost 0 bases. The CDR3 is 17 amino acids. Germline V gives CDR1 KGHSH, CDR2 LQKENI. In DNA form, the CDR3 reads TGTGCCAGCTCTCGGACTAGCGGGGGCTCAAGCTCCTACGAGCAGTACTTC. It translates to CASSRTSGGSSSYEQYF. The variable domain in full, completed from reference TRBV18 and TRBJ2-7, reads NAGVMQNPRHLVRRRGQEARLRCSPMKGHSHVYWYRQLPEEGLKFMVYLQKENIIDESGMPKERFSAEFPKEGPSILRIQQVVRGDSAAYFCASSRTSGGSSSYEQYFGPGTRLTVT.

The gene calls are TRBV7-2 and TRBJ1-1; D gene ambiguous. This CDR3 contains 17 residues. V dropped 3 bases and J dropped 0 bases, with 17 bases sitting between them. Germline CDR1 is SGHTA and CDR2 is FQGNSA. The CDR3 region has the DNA TGTGCCAGCAGCTTTAAACTAAGGGAGGGCATGAACACTGAAGCTTTCTTT. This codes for CASSFKLREGMNTEAFF.

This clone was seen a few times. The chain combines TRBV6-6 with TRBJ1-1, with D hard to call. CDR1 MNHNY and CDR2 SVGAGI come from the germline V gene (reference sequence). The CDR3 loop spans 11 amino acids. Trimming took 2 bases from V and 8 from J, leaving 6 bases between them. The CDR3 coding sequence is TGTGCCAGCAGTTACGAGGTGGAAGCTTTCTTT. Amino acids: CASSYEVEAFF.

CDR3 protein: CASSPQGAFGNTIYF. The DNA for the CDR3 is TGTGCCAGCAGCCCGCAGGGGGCCTTTGGAAACACCATATATTTT. V and J are TRBV7-9 and TRBJ1-3, with 8 bases lining up with TRBD1. The CDR3 length is 15 residues. V lost 5 bases and J lost 3; bases outside the gene matches: 6. In germline, CDR1 is SEHNR, CDR2 FQNEAQ (reference sequence).

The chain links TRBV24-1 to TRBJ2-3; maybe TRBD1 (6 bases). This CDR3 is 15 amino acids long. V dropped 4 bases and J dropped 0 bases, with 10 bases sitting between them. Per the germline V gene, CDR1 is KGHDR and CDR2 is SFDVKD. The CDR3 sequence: CATSDPRGSTDTQYF. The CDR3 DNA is TGTGCCACCAGTGACCCCAGGGGTAGCACAGATACGCAGTATTTT.

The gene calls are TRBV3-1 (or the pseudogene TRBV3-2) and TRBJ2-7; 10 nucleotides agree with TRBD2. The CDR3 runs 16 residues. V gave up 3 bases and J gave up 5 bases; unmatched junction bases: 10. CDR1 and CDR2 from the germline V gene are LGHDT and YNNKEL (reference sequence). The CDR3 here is CASSHRGASGGHEQYF. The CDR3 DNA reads TGTGCCAGCAGCCACCGGGGGGCTAGCGGGGGCCACGAGCAGTACTTC.

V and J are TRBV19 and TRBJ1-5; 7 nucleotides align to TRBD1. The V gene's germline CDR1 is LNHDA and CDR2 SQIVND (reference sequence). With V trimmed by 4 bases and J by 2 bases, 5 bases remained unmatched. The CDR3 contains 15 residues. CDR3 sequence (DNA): TGTGCCAGTAGTACAGACAGGGCCGGCAATCAGCCCCAGCATTTT. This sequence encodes CASSTDRAGNQPQHF.

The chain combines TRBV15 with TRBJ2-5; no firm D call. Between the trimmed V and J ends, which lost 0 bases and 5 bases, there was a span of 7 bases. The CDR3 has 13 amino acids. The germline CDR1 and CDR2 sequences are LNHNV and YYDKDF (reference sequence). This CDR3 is CATSRDVAETQYF. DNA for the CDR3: TGTGCCACCAGCAGAGATGTGGCTGAGACCCAGTACTTC.

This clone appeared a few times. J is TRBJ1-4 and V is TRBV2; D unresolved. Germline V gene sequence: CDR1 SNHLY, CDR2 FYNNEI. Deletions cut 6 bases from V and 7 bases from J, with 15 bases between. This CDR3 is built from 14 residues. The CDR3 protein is CASSLRHSGEKLFF. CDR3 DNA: TGTGCCAGCAGCCTACGGCATTCAGGTGAAAAACTGTTTTTT.

CDR3 in amino acids: CASSPDRHNEQFF. The CDR3 coding sequence is TGTGCCAGCTCACCGGACAGACACAATGAGCAGTTCTTC. The chain combines TRBV18 with TRBJ2-1; weak D call: TRBD1 (6 bases). There are 13 residues in the CDR3. The ends were cut back, 3 bases at V and 5 bases at J, with 8 bases in the middle. Germline V lookup: CDR1 KGHSH, CDR2 LQKENI.

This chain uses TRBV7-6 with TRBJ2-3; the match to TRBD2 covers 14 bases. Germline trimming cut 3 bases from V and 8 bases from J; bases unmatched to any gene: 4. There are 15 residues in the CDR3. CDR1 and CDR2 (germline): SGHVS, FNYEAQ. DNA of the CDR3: TGTGCCAGCAGCTTGACTAGCGGGGGGGCGGGTACGCAGTATTTT. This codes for CASSLTSGGAGTQYF.

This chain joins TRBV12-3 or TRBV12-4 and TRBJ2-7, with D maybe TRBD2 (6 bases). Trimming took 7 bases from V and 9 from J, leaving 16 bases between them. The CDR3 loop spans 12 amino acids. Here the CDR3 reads CASTSGPWAQYF. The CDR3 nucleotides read TGTGCCAGCACCAGCGGGCCTTGGGCGCAGTACTTC.

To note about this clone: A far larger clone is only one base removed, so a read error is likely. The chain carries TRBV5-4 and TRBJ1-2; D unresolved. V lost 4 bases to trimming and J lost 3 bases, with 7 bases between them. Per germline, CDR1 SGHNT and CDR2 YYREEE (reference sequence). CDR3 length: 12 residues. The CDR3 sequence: CASSPGDYGYTF. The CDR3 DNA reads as TGTGCCAGCAGCCCCGGGGACTATGGCTACACCTTC.

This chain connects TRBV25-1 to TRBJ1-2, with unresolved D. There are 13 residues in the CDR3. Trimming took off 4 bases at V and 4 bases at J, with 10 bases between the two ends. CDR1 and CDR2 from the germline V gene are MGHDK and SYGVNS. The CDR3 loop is CASSADFGYGYTF. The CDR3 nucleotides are TGTGCCAGCAGTGCGGACTTTGGCTATGGCTACACCTTC.

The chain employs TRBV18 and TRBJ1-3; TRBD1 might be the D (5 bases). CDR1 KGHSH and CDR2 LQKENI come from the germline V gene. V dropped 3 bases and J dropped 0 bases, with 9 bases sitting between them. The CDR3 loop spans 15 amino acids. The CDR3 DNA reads TGTGCCAGCTCACCGGGGCAGTTCTCTGGAAACACCATATATTTT. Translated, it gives CASSPGQFSGNTIYF.

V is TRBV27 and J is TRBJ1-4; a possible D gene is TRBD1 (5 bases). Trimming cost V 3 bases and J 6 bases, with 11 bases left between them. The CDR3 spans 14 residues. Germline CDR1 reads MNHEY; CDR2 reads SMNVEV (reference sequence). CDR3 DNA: TGTGCCAGCAGTTTTGGAGGGGCGGATGAAAAACTGTTTTTT. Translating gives CASSFGGADEKLFF.

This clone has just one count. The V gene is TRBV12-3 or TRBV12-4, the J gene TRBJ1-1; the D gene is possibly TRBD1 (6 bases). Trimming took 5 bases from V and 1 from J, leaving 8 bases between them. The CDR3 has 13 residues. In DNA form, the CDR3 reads TGTGCCAGCAGTCGGACAGAGAACACTGAAGCTTTCTTT. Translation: CASSRTENTEAFF.

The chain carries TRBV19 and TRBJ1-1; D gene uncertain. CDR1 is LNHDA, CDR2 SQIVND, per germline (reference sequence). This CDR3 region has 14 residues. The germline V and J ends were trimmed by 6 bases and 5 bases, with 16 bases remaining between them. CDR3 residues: CASSGPGPGTEAFF. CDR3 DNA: TGTGCCAGTAGCGGACCGGGCCCGGGGACTGAAGCTTTCTTT. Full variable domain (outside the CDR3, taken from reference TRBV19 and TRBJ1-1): DGGITQSPKYLFRKEGQNVTLSCEQNLNHDAMYWYRQDPGQGLRLIYYSQIVNDFQKGDIAEGYSVSREKKESFPLTVTSAQKNPTAFYLCASSGPGPGTEAFFGQGTRLTVV.

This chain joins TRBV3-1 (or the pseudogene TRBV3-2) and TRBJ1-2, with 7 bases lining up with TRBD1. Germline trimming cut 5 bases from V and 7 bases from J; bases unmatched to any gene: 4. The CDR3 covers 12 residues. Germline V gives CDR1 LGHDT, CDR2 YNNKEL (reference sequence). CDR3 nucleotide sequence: TGTGCCAGCAGCAAGGACAGGTTTGGCTACACCTTC. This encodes CASSKDRFGYTF.

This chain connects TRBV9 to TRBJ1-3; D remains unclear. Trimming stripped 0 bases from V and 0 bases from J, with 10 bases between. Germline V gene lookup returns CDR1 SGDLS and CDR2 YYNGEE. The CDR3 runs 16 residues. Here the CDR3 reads CASSVAAGYSGNTIYF. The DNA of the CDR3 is TGTGCCAGCAGCGTAGCGGCAGGTTACTCTGGAAACACCATATATTTT.

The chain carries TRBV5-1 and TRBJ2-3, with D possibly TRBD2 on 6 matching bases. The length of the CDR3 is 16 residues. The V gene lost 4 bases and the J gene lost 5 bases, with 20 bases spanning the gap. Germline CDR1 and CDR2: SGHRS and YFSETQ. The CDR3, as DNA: TGCGCCAGCAGCACTACGGGACTCTTGGTCGGAGATACGCAGTATTTT. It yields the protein CASSTTGLLVGDTQYF.

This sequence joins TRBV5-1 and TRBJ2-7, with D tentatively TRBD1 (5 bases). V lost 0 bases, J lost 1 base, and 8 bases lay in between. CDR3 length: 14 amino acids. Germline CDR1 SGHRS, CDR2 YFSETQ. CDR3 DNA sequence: TGCGCCAGCAGCTTGGGACAGCCATCCTACGAGCAGTACTTC. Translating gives CASSLGQPSYEQYF.

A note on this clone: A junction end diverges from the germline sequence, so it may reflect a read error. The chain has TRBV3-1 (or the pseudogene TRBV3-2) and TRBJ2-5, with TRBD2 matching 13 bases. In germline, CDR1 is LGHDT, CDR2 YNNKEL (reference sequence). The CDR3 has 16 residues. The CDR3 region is CANSFRTSGGSGAQYF. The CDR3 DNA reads TGTGCCAACAGCTTCAGGACTAGCGGGGGCTCAGGGGCCCAGTACTTC.

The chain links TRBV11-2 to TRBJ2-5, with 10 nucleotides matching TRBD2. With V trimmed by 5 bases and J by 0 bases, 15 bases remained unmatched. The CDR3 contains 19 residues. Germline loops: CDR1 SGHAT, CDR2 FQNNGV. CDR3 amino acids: CASSPSYTAGGKYQETQYF. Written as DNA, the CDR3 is TGTGCCAGCAGCCCCTCGTATACAGCGGGGGGGAAGTACCAAGAGACCCAGTACTTC.